These T cell receptor beta chains were read from a single sample in a study of sequential checkpoint blockade in melanoma. The data were produced by immunoSEQ multiplex PCR, yet TCRdb's version contains in-frame clones alone and is incomplete. In the table there are some 35,000 clones, roughly 84% of which are singletons. This specimen was CD8+ T cells sorted from blood (inferred from file names), taken from a patient given nivolumab and ipilimumab in sequence. These receptors were obtained from a human donor with melanoma. The CDR3 runs from the conserved cysteine through the conserved F or W. D genes are given only for firm matches. Clone size is given for some rows only: seen once, a few or many times, or a class if the clone is expanded.

V: TRBV29-1; size: .; J: TRBJ2-2; D: .; DNA: TGCAGCGTTGTTACGCTAGGAGGGGTCACCGGGGAGCTGTTTTTT; CDR3: CSVVTLGGVTGELFF
V: TRBV15; size: few; J: TRBJ2-7; D: TRBD2; DNA: TGTGCCACCAGCAGTCGTCTAGCGGGAGGGCCGGACGAGCAGTACTTC; CDR3: CATSSRLAGGPDEQYF
V: TRBV7-8; size: .; J: TRBJ1-5; D: TRBD1; DNA: TGTGCCAGCAGCTTAGAGGGGGCAGCAGGCAATCAGCCCCAGCATTTT; CDR3: CASSLEGAAGNQPQHF
V: TRBV27; size: once; J: TRBJ2-7; D: TRBD2; DNA: TGTGCCAGCAGTTCGGGACTAGCCCAGGCGGGTATAGAGTCCTACGAGCAGTACTTC; CDR3: CASSSGLAQAGIESYEQYF
V: TRBV29-1; size: .; J: TRBJ2-6; D: .; DNA: TGCAGCGTTGAAGAGGGCTTAGTGGACAGCTCTGACCTCTCTGGGGCCAACGTCCTGACTTTC; CDR3: CSVEEGLVDSSDLSGANVLTF
V: TRBV6-6; size: .; J: TRBJ2-1; D: .; DNA: TGTGCCAGCACCGTAAGCGGAAGCTCCTACAATGAGCAGTTCTTC; CDR3: CASTVSGSSYNEQFF
V: TRBV20-1; size: .; J: TRBJ2-7; D: .; DNA: TGCAGTGCTCCGCGGGCGTACGAGCAGTACTTC; CDR3: CSAPRAYEQYF
V: TRBV5-1; size: .; J: TRBJ2-7; D: .; DNA: TGCGCCAGCACCCTGGACTTTCTAACCTACGAGCAGTACTTC; CDR3: CASTLDFLTYEQYF
V: TRBV7-9; size: few; J: TRBJ1-5; D: TRBD1; DNA: TGTGCCAGCGGCGATGGACAGGGCGATCAGCCCCAGCATTTT; CDR3: CASGDGQGDQPQHF
V: TRBV27; size: .; J: TRBJ1-5; D: .; DNA: TGTGCCAGCCGACTCCTCATGGGGAGCAAGCCCCAGCATTTT; CDR3: CASRLLMGSKPQHF
V: TRBV5-6; size: .; J: TRBJ2-1; D: TRBD2; DNA: TGTGCCAGCAGCACCGGGACTAGCGTACACAATGAGCAGTTCTTC; CDR3: CASSTGTSVHNEQFF
V: TRBV4-1; size: .; J: TRBJ1-1; D: TRBD1; DNA: TGCGCCAGCAGCGAGGACAGGCGCACTGAAGCTTTCTTT; CDR3: CASSEDRRTEAFF
V: TRBV5-1; size: .; J: TRBJ1-1; D: .; DNA: TGCGCCAGCAGCTTGGAAGATTTAGGGAGCATCAACACTGAAGCTTTCTTT; CDR3: CASSLEDLGSINTEAFF
V: TRBV7-3; size: .; J: TRBJ2-1; D: TRBD2; DNA: TGTGCCAGCAGCCAACTAGCGGGAGGGCCAAATGAGCAGTTCTTC; CDR3: CASSQLAGGPNEQFF
V: TRBV5-1; size: .; J: TRBJ2-7; D: TRBD1; DNA: TGCGCCAGCAGCTTGGGGACAGGGGCCGGCGACGAGCAGTACTTC; CDR3: CASSLGTGAGDEQYF
V: TRBV7-2; size: .; J: TRBJ2-7; D: .; DNA: TGTGCCAGCAGCTTCTCACTTTACTACGAGCAGTACTTC; CDR3: CASSFSLYYEQYF
V: TRBV7-9; size: .; J: TRBJ1-3; D: TRBD1; DNA: TGTGCCAGCCTGACCGGGCAGGGGGTTTCTGGAAACACCATATATTTT; CDR3: CASLTGQGVSGNTIYF
V: TRBV7-9; size: .; J: TRBJ2-7; D: .; DNA: TGTGCCAGCAGCCGACAGGTGACTAATCCCCCCTACGAGCAGTACTTC; CDR3: CASSRQVTNPPYEQYF
V: TRBV7-9; size: .; J: TRBJ2-1; D: .; DNA: TGTGCCAGCAGCTTAGCAGCAGGCTTATACAATGAGCAGTTCTTC; CDR3: CASSLAAGLYNEQFF
V: TRBV7-9; size: few; J: TRBJ2-7; D: TRBD2; DNA: TGTGCCAGCAGCCTCCTAGCGGGAGGGCCGGTCGAGCAGTACTTC; CDR3: CASSLLAGGPVEQYF
V: TRBV9; size: .; J: TRBJ2-1; D: .; DNA: TGTGCCAGCAGCGCTACTACCCACAGGCAGCAGTTCTTC; CDR3: CASSATTHRQQFF
V: TRBV14; size: few; J: TRBJ2-7; D: TRBD1; DNA: TGTGCCAGCAGCACCACGACCGGACAGGGGAACGAGCAGTACTTC; CDR3: CASSTTTGQGNEQYF
V: TRBV28; size: .; J: TRBJ2-7; D: .; DNA: TGTGCCAGCAGTCCCGAACGCTACGAGCAGTACTTC; CDR3: CASSPERYEQYF
V: TRBV27; size: .; J: TRBJ2-7; D: TRBD1; DNA: TGTGCCAGCAGTTTTGGGACAGGCTACGAGCAGTACTTC; CDR3: CASSFGTGYEQYF
V: TRBV9; size: once; J: TRBJ2-5; D: .; DNA: TGTGCCAGCAGCGTAGTGGGCAGTCAAGAGACCCAGTACTTC; CDR3: CASSVVGSQETQYF
V: TRBV10-2; size: .; J: TRBJ2-7; D: .; DNA: TGCGCCAGTGAACCGGGACTGCTTTACGAGCAGTACTTC; CDR3: CASEPGLLYEQYF
V: TRBV5-8; size: .; J: TRBJ1-1; D: .; DNA: TGTGCCAGCAGCTTGTTCGCCGGGAACACTGAAGCTTTCTTT; CDR3: CASSLFAGNTEAFF
V: TRBV7-9; size: .; J: TRBJ2-7; D: .; DNA: TGTGCCAGCAGCTCGGCGGCCACTGCCTTGTACGAGCAGTACTTC; CDR3: CASSSAATALYEQYF
V: TRBV19; size: .; J: TRBJ2-2; D: TRBD1; DNA: TGTGCCAGTAGTTCTCCGGGACAGGGACCCACCGGGGAGCTGTTTTTT; CDR3: CASSSPGQGPTGELFF
V: TRBV2; size: .; J: TRBJ2-2; D: TRBD2; DNA: TGTGCCAGTGTGATAGCGGGAGGAGGCACCGGGGAGCTGTTTTTT; CDR3: CASVIAGGGTGELFF
V: TRBV7-9; size: .; J: TRBJ2-3; D: TRBD2; DNA: TGTGCCAGCAGCCGTGGGACTAGCGGGAGGGGCACAGATACGCAGTATTTT; CDR3: CASSRGTSGRGTDTQYF
V: TRBV19; size: once; J: TRBJ2-1; D: .; DNA: TGTGCCAGTAGTATAGTTGGGACTGGGGGTAATGAGCAGTTCTTC; CDR3: CASSIVGTGGNEQFF